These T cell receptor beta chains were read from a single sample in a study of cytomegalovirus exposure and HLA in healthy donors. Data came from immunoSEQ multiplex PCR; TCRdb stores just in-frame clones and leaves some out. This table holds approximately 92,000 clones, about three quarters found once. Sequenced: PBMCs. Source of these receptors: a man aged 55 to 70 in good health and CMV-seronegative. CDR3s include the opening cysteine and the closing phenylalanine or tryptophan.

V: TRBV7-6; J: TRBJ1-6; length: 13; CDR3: CASSLDGISPLHF
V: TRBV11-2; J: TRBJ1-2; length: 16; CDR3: CASSFAPQGARYGYTF
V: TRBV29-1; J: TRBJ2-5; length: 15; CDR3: CSVGAGGVRGETQYF
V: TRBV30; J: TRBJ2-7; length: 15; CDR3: CAWSVGTDSSYEQYF
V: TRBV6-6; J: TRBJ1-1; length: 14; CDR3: CASSLDSLNTEAFF
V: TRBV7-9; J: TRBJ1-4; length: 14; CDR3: CASSGAQLWEKLFF
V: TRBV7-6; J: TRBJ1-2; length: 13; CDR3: CASSLDRFDGYTF
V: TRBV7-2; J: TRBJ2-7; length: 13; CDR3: CASSRGLAYEQYF
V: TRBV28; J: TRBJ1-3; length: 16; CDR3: CASSPPGAREGNTIYF
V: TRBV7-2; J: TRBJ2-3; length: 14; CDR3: CASSPNRGADTQYF
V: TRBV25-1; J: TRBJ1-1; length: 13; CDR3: CASRIGGSTEAFF
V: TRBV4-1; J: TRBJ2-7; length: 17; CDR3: CASSLGLAAPSSYEQYF
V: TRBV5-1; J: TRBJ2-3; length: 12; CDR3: CASSLDLEEQYF
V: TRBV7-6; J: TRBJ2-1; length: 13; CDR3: CASSPVSGNEQFF
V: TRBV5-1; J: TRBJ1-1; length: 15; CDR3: CASSWGDRTGTEAFF
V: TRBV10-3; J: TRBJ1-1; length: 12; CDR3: CAIGTGETEAFF
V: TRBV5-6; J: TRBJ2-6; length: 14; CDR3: CASTGLSGANVLTF
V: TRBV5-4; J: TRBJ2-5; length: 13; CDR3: CASSWRGEETQYF
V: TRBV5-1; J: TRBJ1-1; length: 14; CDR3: CASSSDGQFTEAFF
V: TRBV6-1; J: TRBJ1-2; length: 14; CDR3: CASSDGTGLYGYTF
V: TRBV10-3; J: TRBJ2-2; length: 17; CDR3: CAISEPGQGKNTGELFF
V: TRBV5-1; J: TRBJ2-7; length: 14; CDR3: CASSSQTGSYEQYF
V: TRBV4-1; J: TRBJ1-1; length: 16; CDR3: CASSQVVTGGRPEAFF
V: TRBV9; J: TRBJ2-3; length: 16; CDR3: CASSVSGTSSTDTQYF
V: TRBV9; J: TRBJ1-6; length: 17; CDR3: CASSRAGESSYNSPLHF
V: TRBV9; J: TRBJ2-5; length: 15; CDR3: CASSTSGTSSEAQYF
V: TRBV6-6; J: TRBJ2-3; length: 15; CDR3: CASSIGGQGRDTQYF
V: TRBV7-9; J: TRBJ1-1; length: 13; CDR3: CASSLVQNTEAFF
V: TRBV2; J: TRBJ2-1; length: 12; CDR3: CATRGRYNEQFF
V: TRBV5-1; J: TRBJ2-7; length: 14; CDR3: CASSFLDYRYEQYF
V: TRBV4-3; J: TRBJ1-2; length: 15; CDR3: CASSQSVRSNYGYTF
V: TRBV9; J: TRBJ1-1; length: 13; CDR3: CASSVAKNTEAFF
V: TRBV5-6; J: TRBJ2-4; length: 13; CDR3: CASSLLGAGIQYF
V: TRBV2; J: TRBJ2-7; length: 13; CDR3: CATMGLAGWEQYF
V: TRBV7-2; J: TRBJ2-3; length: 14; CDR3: CASSPRDSTDTQYF
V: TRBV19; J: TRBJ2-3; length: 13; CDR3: CASRRGSTDTQYF
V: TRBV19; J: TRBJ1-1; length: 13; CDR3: CASSSGQNTEAFF
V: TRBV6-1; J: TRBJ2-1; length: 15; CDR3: CASSTGTNSINEQFF
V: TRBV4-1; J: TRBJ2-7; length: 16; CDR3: CASSQNFATGAYEQYF
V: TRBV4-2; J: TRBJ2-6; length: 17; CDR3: CASSQAGGASGANVLTF
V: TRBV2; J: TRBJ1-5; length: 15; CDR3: CASKVRAGSVGPQHF
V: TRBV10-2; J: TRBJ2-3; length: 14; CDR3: CASSRGGQPDTQYF